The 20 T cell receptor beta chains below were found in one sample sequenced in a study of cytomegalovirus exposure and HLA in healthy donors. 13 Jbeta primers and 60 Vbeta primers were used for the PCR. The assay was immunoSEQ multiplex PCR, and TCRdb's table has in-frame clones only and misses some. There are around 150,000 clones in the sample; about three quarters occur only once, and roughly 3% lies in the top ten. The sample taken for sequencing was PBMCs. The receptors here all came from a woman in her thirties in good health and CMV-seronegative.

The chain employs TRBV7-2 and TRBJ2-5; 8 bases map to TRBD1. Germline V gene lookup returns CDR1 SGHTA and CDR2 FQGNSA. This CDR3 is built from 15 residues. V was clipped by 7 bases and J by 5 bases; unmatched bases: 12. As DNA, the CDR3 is TGTGCCAGCAAACGAATGACAGGGGAGTGGGAGACCCAGTACTTC. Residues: CASKRMTGEWETQYF.

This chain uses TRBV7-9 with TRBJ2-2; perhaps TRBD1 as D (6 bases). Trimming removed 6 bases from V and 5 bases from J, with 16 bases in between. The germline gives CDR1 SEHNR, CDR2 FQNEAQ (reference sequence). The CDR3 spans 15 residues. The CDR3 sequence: CASSPGIQGTGELFF. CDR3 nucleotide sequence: TGTGCCAGCAGTCCGGGGATACAGGGAACCGGGGAGCTGTTTTTT.

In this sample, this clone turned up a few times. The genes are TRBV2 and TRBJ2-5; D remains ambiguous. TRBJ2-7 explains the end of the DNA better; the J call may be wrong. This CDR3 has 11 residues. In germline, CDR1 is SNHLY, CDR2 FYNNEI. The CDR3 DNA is TGTGCCAGCAGCCTCTCCTACGAGCAGTACTTC. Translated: CASSLSYEQYF.

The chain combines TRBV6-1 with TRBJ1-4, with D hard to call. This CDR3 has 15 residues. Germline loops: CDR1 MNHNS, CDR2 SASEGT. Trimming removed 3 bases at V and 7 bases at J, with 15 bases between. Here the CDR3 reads CASSDPTRGFEKLFF. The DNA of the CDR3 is TGTGCCAGCAGTGACCCGACGAGAGGTTTTGAAAAACTGTTTTTT.

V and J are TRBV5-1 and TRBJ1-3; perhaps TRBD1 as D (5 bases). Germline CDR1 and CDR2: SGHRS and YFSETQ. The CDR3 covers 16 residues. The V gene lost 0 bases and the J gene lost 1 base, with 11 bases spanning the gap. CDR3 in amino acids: CASSLDGGRSGNTIYF. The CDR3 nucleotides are TGCGCCAGCAGCTTGGACGGGGGTAGGTCTGGAAACACCATATATTTT.

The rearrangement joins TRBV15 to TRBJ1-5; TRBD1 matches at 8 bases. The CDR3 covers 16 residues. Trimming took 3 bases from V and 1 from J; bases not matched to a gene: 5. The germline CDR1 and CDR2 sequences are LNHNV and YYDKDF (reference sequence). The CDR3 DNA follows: TGTGCCACCAGCAGGCAGGGGGCCGGGAGCAATCAGCCCCAGCATTTT. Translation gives CATSRQGAGSNQPQHF.

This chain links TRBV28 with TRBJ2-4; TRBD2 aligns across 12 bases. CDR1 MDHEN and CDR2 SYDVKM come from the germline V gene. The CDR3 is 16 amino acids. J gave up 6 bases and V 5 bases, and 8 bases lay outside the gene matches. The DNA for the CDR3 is TGTGCCAGCAGTCCGCAGACTAGCGGGAGCGGAAACATTCAGTACTTC. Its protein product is CASSPQTSGSGNIQYF.

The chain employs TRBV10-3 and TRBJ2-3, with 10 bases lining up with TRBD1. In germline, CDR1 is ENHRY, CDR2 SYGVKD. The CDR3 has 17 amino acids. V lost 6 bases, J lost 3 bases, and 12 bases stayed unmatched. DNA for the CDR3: TGTGCCATCAGCGGCCCGGGACAGGGGCGTCGGACAGATACGCAGTATTTT. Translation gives CAISGPGQGRRTDTQYF.

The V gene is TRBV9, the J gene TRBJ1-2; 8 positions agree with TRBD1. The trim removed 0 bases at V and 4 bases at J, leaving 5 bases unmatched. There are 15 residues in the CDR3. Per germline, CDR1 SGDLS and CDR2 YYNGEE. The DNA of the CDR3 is TGTGCCAGCAGCGTAGAACAGGGGGGGTTCTATGGCTACACCTTC. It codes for CASSVEQGGFYGYTF.

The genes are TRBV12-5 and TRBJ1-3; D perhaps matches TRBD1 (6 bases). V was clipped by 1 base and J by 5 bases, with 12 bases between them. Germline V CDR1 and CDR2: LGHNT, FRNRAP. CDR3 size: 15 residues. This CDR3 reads CASGLAKGGRNTIYF. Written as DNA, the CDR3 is TGTGCTAGTGGTTTGGCGAAAGGGGGTAGAAACACCATATATTTT. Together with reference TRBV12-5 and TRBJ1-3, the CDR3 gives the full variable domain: DARVTQTPRHKVTEMGQEVTMRCQPILGHNTVFWYRQTMMQGLELLAYFRNRAPLDDSGMPKDRFSAEMPDATLATLKIQPSEPRDSAVYFCASGLAKGGRNTIYFGEGSWLTVV.

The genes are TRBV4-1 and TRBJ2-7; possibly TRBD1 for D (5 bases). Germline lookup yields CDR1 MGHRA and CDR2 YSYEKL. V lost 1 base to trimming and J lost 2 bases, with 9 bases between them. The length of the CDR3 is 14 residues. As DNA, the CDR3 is TGCGCCAGCAGCCAAGGGCAGGGTACCTACGAGCAGTACTTC. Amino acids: CASSQGQGTYEQYF.

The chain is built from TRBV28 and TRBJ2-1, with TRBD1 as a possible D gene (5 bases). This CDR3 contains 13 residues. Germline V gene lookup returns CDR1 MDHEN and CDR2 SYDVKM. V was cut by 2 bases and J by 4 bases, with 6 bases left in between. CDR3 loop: CASSLDSYNEQFF. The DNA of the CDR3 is TGTGCCAGCAGTTTAGACAGTTACAATGAGCAGTTCTTC.

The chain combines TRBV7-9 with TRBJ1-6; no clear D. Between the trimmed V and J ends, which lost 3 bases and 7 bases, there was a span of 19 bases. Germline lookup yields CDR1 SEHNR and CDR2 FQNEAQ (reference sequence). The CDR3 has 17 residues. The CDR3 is CASSFTPSFTPNSPLHF. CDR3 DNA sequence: TGTGCCAGCAGCTTTACCCCCTCGTTCACACCAAATTCACCCCTCCACTTT.

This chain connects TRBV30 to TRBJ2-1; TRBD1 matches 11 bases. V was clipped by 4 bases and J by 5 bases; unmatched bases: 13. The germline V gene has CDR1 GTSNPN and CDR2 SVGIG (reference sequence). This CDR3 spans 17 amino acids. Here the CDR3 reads CAWTFYLGTGGHNEQFF. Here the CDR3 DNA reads TGTGCCTGGACCTTCTACCTCGGGACAGGGGGACACAATGAGCAGTTCTTC.

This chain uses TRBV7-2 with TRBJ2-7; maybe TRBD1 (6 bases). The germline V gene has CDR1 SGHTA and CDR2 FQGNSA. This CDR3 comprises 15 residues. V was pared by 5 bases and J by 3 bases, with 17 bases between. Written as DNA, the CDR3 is TGTGCCAGCAGCCCCCAGACAGGTTTCAACTACGAGCAGTACTTC. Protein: CASSPQTGFNYEQYF.

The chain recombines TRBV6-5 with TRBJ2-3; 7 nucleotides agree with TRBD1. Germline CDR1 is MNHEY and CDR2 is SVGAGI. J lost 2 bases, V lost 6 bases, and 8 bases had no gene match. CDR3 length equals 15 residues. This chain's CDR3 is CASRPPGQPTDTQYF. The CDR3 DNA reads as TGTGCCAGCAGACCTCCGGGACAGCCCACAGATACGCAGTATTTT.

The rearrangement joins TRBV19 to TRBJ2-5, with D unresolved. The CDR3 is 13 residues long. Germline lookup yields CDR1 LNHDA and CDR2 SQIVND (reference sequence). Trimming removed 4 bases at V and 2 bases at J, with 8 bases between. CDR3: CASSTVPQETQYF. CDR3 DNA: TGTGCCAGTAGTACGGTCCCACAAGAGACCCAGTACTTC.

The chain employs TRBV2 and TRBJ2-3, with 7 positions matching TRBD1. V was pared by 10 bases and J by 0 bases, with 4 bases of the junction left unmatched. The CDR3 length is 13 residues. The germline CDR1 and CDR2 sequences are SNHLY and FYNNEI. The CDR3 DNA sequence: TGTGCCATCACAGGGGATAGCACAGATACGCAGTATTTT. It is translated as CAITGDSTDTQYF.

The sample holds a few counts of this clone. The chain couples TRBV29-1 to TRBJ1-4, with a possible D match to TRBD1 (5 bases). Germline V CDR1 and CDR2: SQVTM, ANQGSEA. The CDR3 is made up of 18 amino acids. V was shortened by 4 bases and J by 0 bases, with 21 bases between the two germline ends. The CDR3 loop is CSVGGGEASLATNEKLFF. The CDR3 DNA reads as TGCAGCGTTGGGGGAGGGGAGGCTTCACTCGCAACTAATGAAAAACTGTTTTTT.

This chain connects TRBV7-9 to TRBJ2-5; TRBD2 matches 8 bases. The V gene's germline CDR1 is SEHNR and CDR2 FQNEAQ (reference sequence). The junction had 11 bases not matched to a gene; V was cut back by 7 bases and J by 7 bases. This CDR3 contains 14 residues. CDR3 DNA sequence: TGTGCCAGCATGCGGGCAGCGGGGGAACGGACCCAGTACTTC. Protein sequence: CASMRAAGERTQYF.